A single sample is the source of the 8 T cell receptor beta chains below, sequenced in a study of blood T cells in healthy people across ages. It was with a sample-barcoded 5' primer and a J-beta primer mix that a second PCR of roughly 7 to 12 cycles was run. Using its own MiXCR run on the 5' RACE reads, TCRdb lists one record per CDR3 protein. The sample carries around 780,000 distinct CDR3 sequences, roughly 56% recorded once. Source material: blood. Receptors originate from a man aged 35-49 years in good health.

The rearrangement joins TRBV6-1 to TRBJ2-2; perhaps TRBD2 as D (5 bases). Trimming removed 7 bases from V and 2 bases from J, with 14 bases in between. The CDR3 loop spans 15 amino acids. Germline-derived CDR1 and CDR2 are MNHNS and SASEGT. DNA for the CDR3: TGTGCCAGCAAGGTGGCGCGGGTCAACACCGGGGAGCTGTTTTTT. Residues: CASKVARVNTGELFF.

The chain links TRBV2 to TRBJ1-5; D is uncertain. V was pared by 0 bases and J by 2 bases, with 5 bases between. Germline lookup yields CDR1 SNHLY and CDR2 FYNNEI. The CDR3 is made up of 14 amino acids. For the CDR3, the DNA is TGTGCCAGCAGTGAAGCATCCGGCAATCAGCCCCAGCATTTT. Translated: CASSEASGNQPQHF.

In this sample, this clonotype turned up a few times. The chain is built from TRBV28 and TRBJ2-5, with D possibly matching TRBD2 (7 bases). The CDR3 is made up of 15 amino acids. V dropped 7 bases and J dropped 4 bases, with 19 bases sitting between them. The germline V gene has CDR1 MDHEN and CDR2 SYDVKM. CDR3 loop: CASTVQGGGGETQYF. The CDR3 bases are TGTGCCAGCACCGTCCAAGGCGGGGGCGGAGAGACCCAGTACTTC.

V is TRBV28 and J is TRBJ1-5, with a possible D match to TRBD1 (6 bases). Trimming took off 5 bases at V and 1 base at J, with 18 bases between the two ends. CDR1 and CDR2 from the germline V gene are MDHEN and SYDVKM. CDR3 size: 17 residues. CDR3: CASSLAMGGLSNQPQHF. The CDR3 DNA reads as TGTGCCAGCAGTCTAGCGATGGGGGGCTTGAGCAATCAGCCCCAGCATTTT.

The chain combines TRBV10-3 with TRBJ2-1; the D gene is possibly TRBD1 (6 bases). The CDR3 contains 12 residues. Germline-derived CDR1 and CDR2 are ENHRY and SYGVKD. The germline V and J ends were trimmed by 11 bases and 7 bases, with 15 bases remaining between them. CDR3 DNA: TGTGCCGCGAGGGGGATACGGAATGAGCAGTTCTTC. Protein: CAARGIRNEQFF.

The chain joins TRBV4-2 to TRBJ2-3; D call uncertain. V shed 1 base and J shed 3 bases, with 8 bases lying between them. The CDR3 is made up of 14 amino acids. Germline V gene lookup returns CDR1 LGHNA and CDR2 YNFKEQ. This CDR3 is CASSQGTWTDTQYF. Written as DNA, the CDR3 is TGTGCCAGCAGCCAAGGGACCTGGACAGATACGCAGTATTTT.

The chain recombines TRBV6-1 with TRBJ2-5; possibly TRBD1 or TRBD2 for D (5 bases each). CDR1 and CDR2 from the germline V gene are MNHNS and SASEGT. V dropped 1 base and J dropped 5 bases, with 11 bases sitting between them. The CDR3 has 14 amino acids. The CDR3 sequence: CASSEGGAHETQYF. The CDR3 nucleotides read TGTGCCAGCAGTGAAGGAGGGGCTCACGAGACCCAGTACTTC.

The chain recombines TRBV28 with TRBJ1-1; TRBD1 agrees at 7 bases. With V trimmed by 4 bases and J by 4 bases, 6 bases remained unmatched. Looked up from germline, CDR1 is MDHEN and CDR2 is SYDVKM. The CDR3 runs 14 residues. Here the CDR3 reads CASSSGGKVTEAFF. CDR3 nucleotides: TGTGCCAGCAGTTCAGGGGGTAAGGTCACTGAAGCTTTCTTT.